These 13 T cell receptor beta chains came from one sample sequenced in a study of blood T cell repertoires in COVID-19. The method was immunoSEQ multiplex PCR; TCRdb's version includes in-frame clones alone and lacks a portion of them. The table shows roughly 380,000 clones, with 81% occurring only once. Sequencing was performed on peripheral blood. The receptors were sampled from a human donor with acute or convalescent COVID-19. The donor label of this sample is uncertain.

This clone was detected once. The chain joins TRBV5-6 to TRBJ2-3; D gene uncertain. V was cut by 0 bases and J by 3 bases, with 5 bases left in between. Per germline, CDR1 SGHDT and CDR2 YYEEEE. The CDR3 has 13 residues. The CDR3 sequence: CASSLDRTDTQYF. The CDR3 coding sequence is TGTGCCAGCAGCTTGGATCGGACAGATACGCAGTATTTT.

The CDR3 sequence is CASSYGFGGNEQFF. The CDR3 DNA sequence: TGTGCCAGCAGTTACGGCTTCGGGGGGAATGAGCAGTTCTTC. This chain links TRBV6-2 or TRBV6-3 with TRBJ2-1; 7 bases match TRBD2. CDR3 length: 14 residues. V was clipped by 2 bases and J by 7 bases; unmatched bases: 5. The germline V gene encodes CDR1 MNHEY and CDR2 SVGEGT.

The V gene is TRBV7-2, the J gene TRBJ1-5; 10 bases line up with TRBD1. The CDR3 contains 15 residues. Germline CDR1 SGHTA, CDR2 FQGNSA. Losses at the gene ends were 5 bases for V and 6 bases for J; bases not matched to a gene: 7. The chain's CDR3 is CASSLDRGTAQPQHF. CDR3 nucleotides: TGTGCCAGCAGCCTGGACAGGGGGACGGCTCAGCCCCAGCATTTT. The full variable domain, its missing parts supplied by reference TRBV7-2 and TRBJ1-5, is GAGVSQSPSNKVTEKGKDVELRCDPISGHTALYWYRQSLGQGLEFLIYFQGNSAPDKSGLPSDRFSAERTGGSVSTLTIQRTQQEDSAVYLCASSLDRGTAQPQHFGDGTRLSIL.

This clone was counted only a few times. This chain connects TRBV7-9 to TRBJ2-1, with 9 bases aligning to TRBD1. This CDR3 has 18 amino acids. Germline CDR1 is SEHNR and CDR2 is FQNEAQ (reference sequence). V was clipped by 5 bases and J by 6 bases; unmatched bases: 17. CDR3 sequence: CASSEGQGRSKVGNEQFF. CDR3 in DNA: TGTGCCAGCAGCGAGGGACAGGGACGTAGTAAGGTTGGCAATGAGCAGTTCTTC.

This chain joins TRBV5-1 and TRBJ2-5; a weak D match, TRBD1 (6 bases). The CDR3 loop spans 18 amino acids. Germline CDR1 is SGHRS and CDR2 is YFSETQ. The germline V and J ends were trimmed by 0 bases and 2 bases, with 20 bases remaining between them. The CDR3 here is CASSLEAFVQGHQETQYF. DNA for the CDR3: TGCGCCAGCAGCTTGGAGGCTTTCGTACAGGGCCATCAAGAGACCCAGTACTTC.

V usage is TRBV5-1 and J usage is TRBJ1-1; tentatively, D is TRBD1 (6 bases). Trimming shortened V by 4 bases and J by 4 bases, and 17 bases separated the two germline ends. The CDR3 covers 15 residues. Germline lookup yields CDR1 SGHRS and CDR2 YFSETQ. In DNA, the CDR3 is TGCGCCAGCAGCCAAGAGATGACAGGTCCCACTGAAGCTTTCTTT. It specifies CASSQEMTGPTEAFF.

The chain couples TRBV27 to TRBJ1-5, with 8 bases aligning to TRBD1. The germline V gene encodes CDR1 MNHEY and CDR2 SMNVEV (reference sequence). The CDR3 extends over 14 amino acids. V trimming: 4 bases; J trimming: 4 bases; junction bases outside the gene matches: 3. CDR3 residues: CASSWNRGNQPQHF. DNA for the CDR3: TGTGCCAGCAGTTGGAACAGGGGGAATCAGCCCCAGCATTTT.

The chain has TRBV6-6 and TRBJ2-1; TRBD2 matches 14 bases. Germline loops: CDR1 MNHNY, CDR2 SVGAGI (reference sequence). This CDR3 has 16 amino acids. J gave up 8 bases and V 4 bases, and 7 bases lay outside the gene matches. The CDR3 bases are TGTGCCAGCAGTTTGACTAGCGGGGGGGCCATCGATGAGCAGTTCTTC. This sequence encodes CASSLTSGGAIDEQFF.

The chain links TRBV5-4 to TRBJ2-7, with 7 positions matching TRBD1. This CDR3 contains 15 residues. CDR1 and CDR2 from the germline V gene are SGHNT and YYREEE (reference sequence). V dropped 0 bases and J dropped 3; count of bases not matched to a gene: 6. CDR3 residues: CASSLGSGQLYEQYF. CDR3 nucleotide sequence: TGTGCCAGCAGCTTGGGGTCGGGACAGCTCTACGAGCAGTACTTC.

This chain links TRBV9 with TRBJ2-3, with D possibly being TRBD2 (6 bases). The CDR3 extends over 14 amino acids. V lost 3 bases to trimming and J lost 4 bases, with 12 bases between them. Germline loops: CDR1 SGDLS, CDR2 YYNGEE. The CDR3 coding sequence is TGTGCCAGCAGCGCGAGGCCGGGGGCAGATACGCAGTATTTT. Its translation: CASSARPGADTQYF.

The V gene is TRBV15, the J gene TRBJ2-1; the D is unclear. The CDR3 is 14 amino acids. Germline lookup yields CDR1 LNHNV and CDR2 YYDKDF (reference sequence). V shed 7 bases and J shed 2 bases, with 12 bases lying between them. CDR3 amino acids: CATNLEVTYNEQFF. DNA of the CDR3: TGTGCCACCAACCTAGAGGTGACCTACAATGAGCAGTTCTTC.

V and J are TRBV19 and TRBJ1-2; TRBD1 matches 8 bases. There are 15 residues in the CDR3. Germline V gene lookup returns CDR1 LNHDA and CDR2 SQIVND (reference sequence). Trimming took 8 bases from V and 8 from J; bases not matched to a gene: 16. CDR3 in amino acids: CASGNRDRIWDGYTF. In DNA, the CDR3 is TGTGCCAGTGGGAACCGGGACAGGATATGGGACGGCTACACCTTC.

This chain links TRBV7-8 with TRBJ2-3; 8 nucleotides agree with TRBD1. The CDR3 has 16 amino acids. Germline V lookup: CDR1 SGHVS, CDR2 FQNEAQ. J was trimmed by 5 bases and V by 0 bases; bases with no gene match: 7. CDR3 nucleotide sequence: TGTGCCAGCAGCTTAGCCCTGAGCAGGGGGCAAGATACGCAGTATTTT. It codes for CASSLALSRGQDTQYF.